This TCR beta chain is drawn from a study of cytomegalovirus exposure and HLA in healthy donors. Amplification used 60 Vbeta primers and 13 Jbeta primers. Produced via immunoSEQ multiplex PCR; TCRdb's table is partial and in-frame only. This table holds some 150,000 clones, about 88% found once. The germline gives CDR1 MNHEY, CDR2 SMNVEV (reference sequence). This CDR3 is built from 15 residues. Trimming took 4 bases from V and 2 from J; bases not matched to a gene: 5. Material for sequencing was PBMCs. This TCR was sampled from a woman aged 18-29 years in good health and CMV-seronegative. This chain connects TRBV27 to TRBJ1-5, with 7 bases lining up with TRBD1. In DNA, the CDR3 is TGTGCCAGCAGTTCAGACCAGGGGGGCAATCAGCCCCAGCATTTT. Translation gives CASSSDQGGNQPQHF.